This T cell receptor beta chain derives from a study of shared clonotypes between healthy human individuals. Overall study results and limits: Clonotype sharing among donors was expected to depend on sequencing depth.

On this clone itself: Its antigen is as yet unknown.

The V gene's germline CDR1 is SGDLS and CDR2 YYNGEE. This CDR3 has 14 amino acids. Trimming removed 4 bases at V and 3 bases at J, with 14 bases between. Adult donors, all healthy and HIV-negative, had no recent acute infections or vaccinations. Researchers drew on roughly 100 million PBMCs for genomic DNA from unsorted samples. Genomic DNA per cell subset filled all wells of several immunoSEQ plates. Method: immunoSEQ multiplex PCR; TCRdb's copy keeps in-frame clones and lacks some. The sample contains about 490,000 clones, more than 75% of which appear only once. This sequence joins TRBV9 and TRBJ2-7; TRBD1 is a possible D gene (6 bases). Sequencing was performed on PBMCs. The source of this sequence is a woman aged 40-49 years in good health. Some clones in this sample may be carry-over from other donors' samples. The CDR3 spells CASSSRDKGYEQYF. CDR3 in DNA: TGTGCCAGCAGCAGCCGGGACAAAGGCTACGAGCAGTACTTC.